The 27 T cell receptor beta chains given below trace back to one sample, sequenced in a study of patients and donors after allogeneic stem cell transplantation. TCRdb fed the RT-PCR reads into MiXCR, producing one record per CDR3 protein. The sample lists roughly 230,000 distinct CDR3 sequences; less than 15% were seen once. The sequencing input was blood, either unsorted or a sorted T cell fraction (not recorded which). The source is a human donor who was either an allogeneic HSCT recipient or a stem cell or donor lymphocyte infusion donor (not recorded which). It is not recorded whose cells these are; they may come from a transplant donor.

Comment on this clonotype: A read error may explain this, as a much larger clone is one base away. The chain combines TRBV20-1 with TRBJ2-1, with D possibly being TRBD1 (6 bases). V was cut by 1 base and J by 9 bases, with 13 bases left in between. The CDR3 is 13 amino acids. Germline V gene sequence: CDR1 DFQATT, CDR2 SNEGSKA (reference sequence). CDR3 DNA: TGCAGTGCTAGAGGACAGAGGACAGCTGAGCAGTTCTTC. It is translated as CSARGQRTAEQFF.

This clonotype was observed a few times. V gene TRBV29-1 combines with J gene TRBJ1-1, with a tentative D call TRBD1 (5 bases). The CDR3 contains 14 residues. The germline V and J ends were trimmed by 4 bases and 5 bases, with 17 bases remaining between them. The germline CDR1 and CDR2 sequences are SQVTM and ANQGSEA. CDR3 DNA: TGCAGCGTTGGCCGCAAGGGGAGTCATACTGAAGCTTTCTTT. It codes for CSVGRKGSHTEAFF.

The chain carries TRBV7-3 and TRBJ2-2, with 10 bases identical to TRBD1. The CDR3 spans 15 residues. The V and J ends lost 4 bases and 5 bases, in that order; junction bases with no gene match: 4. The germline CDR1 and CDR2 sequences are SGHTA and FQGTGA. The CDR3 sequence: CASSSDRGRTGELFF. The CDR3 nucleotides read TGTGCCAGCAGCTCTGACAGGGGGCGTACCGGGGAGCTGTTTTTT.

This clonotype was detected ten times or more. The rearrangement joins TRBV11-3 to TRBJ2-5; D may be TRBD1 (6 bases). Between the trimmed V and J ends, which lost 4 bases and 5 bases, there was a span of 14 bases. Germline V CDR1 and CDR2: SGHNT, YENEEA. The length of the CDR3 is 14 residues. This CDR3 reads CASSSMAGDETQYF. CDR3 coding DNA: TGTGCCAGCAGCTCCATGGCAGGGGACGAGACCCAGTACTTC.

This clonotype was seen a few times. In DNA, the CDR3 is TGTGCCAGCTCACCCCAGGGACAGGGTGTTCGAGAGACCCAGTACTTC. Encoded protein: CASSPQGQGVRETQYF. The V gene is TRBV18, the J gene TRBJ2-5; TRBD1 aligns across 9 bases. Germline-derived CDR1 and CDR2 are KGHSH and LQKENI. Unmatched junction bases numbered 9, after V lost 3 bases and J lost 4 bases. There are 16 residues in the CDR3.

V gene TRBV2 combines with J gene TRBJ2-7; 8 bases map to TRBD2. Germline V gives CDR1 SNHLY, CDR2 FYNNEI. The V and J ends lost 5 bases and 2 bases, in that order; junction bases with no gene match: 2. This CDR3 contains 13 residues. This CDR3 is CASSSGSTYEQYF. CDR3 nucleotides: TGTGCCAGCAGTAGCGGGAGCACCTACGAGCAGTACTTC.

At least ten counts were recorded for this clonotype. The chain uses TRBV25-1 and TRBJ1-1; TRBD1 is a possible D gene (5 bases). With 4 bases removed from V and 2 bases from J, the gap between germline ends came to 14 bases. The CDR3 is 15 residues long. The germline CDR1 and CDR2 sequences are MGHDK and SYGVNS. The CDR3 sequence: CASSARQYRNTEAFF. CDR3 DNA: TGTGCCAGCAGTGCCCGACAGTATCGAAACACTGAAGCTTTCTTT.

By share, this clonotype counts as medium-sized (0.01 to 0.1%). The chain carries TRBV29-1 and TRBJ1-2; D call uncertain. V gave up 6 bases and J gave up 4 bases, with 15 bases separating them. Germline lookup yields CDR1 SQVTM and CDR2 ANQGSEA. The CDR3 sequence is 13 residues long. CDR3 coding DNA: TGCAGCGTGCGACCGGGTGCGGCCTATGGCTACACCTTC. The encoded protein is CSVRPGAAYGYTF.

For this clonotype: Just one base apart from a much larger clone, this may be a read error. The chain uses TRBV6-5 and TRBJ2-2; TRBD1 matches at 9 bases. The V and J ends lost 0 bases and 9 bases, in that order; junction bases with no gene match: 5. Germline CDR1 MNHEY, CDR2 SVGAGI. The CDR3 extends over 15 amino acids. Written as DNA, the CDR3 is TGTGCCAGCAGTTACTCCGGGACAGGGAACAGGGAGCTGTTTTTT. Amino acid sequence: CASSYSGTGNRELFF.

This clonotype has just a few counts. The chain has TRBV7-3 and TRBJ2-7; 10 bases are shared with TRBD1. V lost 5 bases, J lost 12 bases, and 10 bases stayed unmatched. The CDR3 runs 13 residues. Germline V gene sequence: CDR1 SGHTA, CDR2 FQGTGA. DNA of the CDR3: TGTGCCAGCAGCCGGGACAGGGGAACTTCCCCGTACTTC. Encoded protein: CASSRDRGTSPYF.

The chain carries TRBV5-1 and TRBJ2-5; D assignment may be TRBD1 or TRBD2 (6 bases each). Germline CDR1 reads SGHRS; CDR2 reads YFSETQ. Trimming cost V 1 base and J 4 bases, with 17 bases left between them. The CDR3 is 16 residues long. Here the CDR3 reads CASSLRTGAGRETQYF. CDR3 in DNA: TGCGCCAGCAGCTTGCGTACGGGGGCTGGCCGAGAGACCCAGTACTTC.

This chain connects TRBV30 to TRBJ1-1; tentatively, D is TRBD1 (6 bases). This CDR3 is 15 amino acids long. CDR1 is GTSNPN and CDR2 is SVGIG in the germline V gene (reference sequence). V gave up 3 bases and J gave up 5 bases, with 19 bases separating them. CDR3 bases: TGTGCCTGGAGGGACTATAGGGGGAAAGGGACTGAAGCTTTCTTT. It is translated as CAWRDYRGKGTEAFF. The entire variable domain, with the rest obtained from reference TRBV30 and TRBJ1-1, is as follows: SQTIHQWPATLVQPVGSPLSLECTVEGTSNPNLYWYRQAAGRGLQLLFYSVGIGQISSEVPQNLSASRPQDRQFILSSKKLLLSDSGFYLCAWRDYRGKGTEAFFGQGTRLTVV.

The J gene is TRBJ2-2, the V gene TRBV15; possible D gene TRBD1, 6 bases. CDR1 LNHNV and CDR2 YYDKDF come from the germline V gene (reference sequence). V lost 0 bases and J 4 bases, leaving 15 bases between the germline ends. The CDR3 length is 17 residues. The chain's CDR3 is CATSREIQGVGTGELFF. The DNA for the CDR3 is TGTGCCACCAGCAGAGAAATACAGGGAGTTGGCACCGGGGAGCTGTTTTTT.

The genes are TRBV30 and TRBJ2-5, with 9 bases aligning to TRBD2. Germline V CDR1 and CDR2: GTSNPN, SVGIG (reference sequence). J gave up 2 bases and V 4 bases, and 2 bases lay outside the gene matches. The CDR3 spans 13 residues. CDR3 bases: TGTGCCTGGAATCTAGCGGGACAAGAGACCCAGTACTTC. It encodes CAWNLAGQETQYF.

The genes are TRBV18 and TRBJ2-2; no reliable D call. CDR1 is KGHSH, CDR2 LQKENI, per germline. Trimming pared 3 bases from V and 5 bases from J, leaving 10 bases between. This CDR3 is built from 14 residues. CDR3 coding DNA: TGTGCCAGCTCACCGGTTCGTCAGACCGGGGAGCTGTTTTTT. Encoded protein: CASSPVRQTGELFF. The variable domain in full, completed from reference TRBV18 and TRBJ2-2, reads NAGVMQNPRHLVRRRGQEARLRCSPMKGHSHVYWYRQLPEEGLKFMVYLQKENIIDESGMPKERFSAEFPKEGPSILRIQQVVRGDSAAYFCASSPVRQTGELFFGEGSRLTVL.

This clonotype was seen a few times. V usage is TRBV3-1 and J usage is TRBJ2-2, with D possibly matching TRBD2 (6 bases). The CDR3 covers 15 residues. Germline V gene lookup returns CDR1 LGHDT and CDR2 YNNKEL (reference sequence). V was trimmed by 5 bases and J by 0 bases, leaving 10 bases between them. The CDR3 DNA reads as TGTGCCAGCAGCTACGGGGGATCGAACACCGGGGAGCTGTTTTTT. Its protein is CASSYGGSNTGELFF.

This clonotype was seen only a few times. CDR3 nucleotides: TGTGCCAGCAGCCGGAGGGCAGCGACTAACTATGGCTACACCTTC. Translating gives CASSRRAATNYGYTF. The chain employs TRBV5-8 and TRBJ1-2, with unresolved D. Germline CDR1 and CDR2: SGHTS and YDEGEE. The CDR3 sequence is 15 residues long. The ends were cut back, 4 bases at V and 0 bases at J, with 13 bases in the middle.

This clonotype was seen a handful of times. The J gene is TRBJ1-2, the V gene TRBV27, with D possibly matching TRBD1 (5 bases). Germline lookup yields CDR1 MNHEY and CDR2 SMNVEV (reference sequence). The CDR3 length is 14 residues. The V end lost 4 bases, the J end lost 2 bases, and 11 bases lay between the germline ends. The CDR3 protein is CASSYRNRNYGYTF. CDR3 DNA: TGTGCCAGCAGTTACAGGAACAGAAACTATGGCTACACCTTC.

The chain joins TRBV13 to TRBJ2-6; D is perhaps TRBD1 (5 bases). Trimming left V 2 bases short and J 5 bases short, with 7 bases between. The CDR3 contains 14 residues. Germline V gene lookup returns CDR1 PRHDT and CDR2 FYEKMQ (reference sequence). CDR3 residues: CASSLQGRANVLTF. The CDR3 bases are TGTGCCAGCAGCTTACAGGGAAGGGCCAACGTCCTGACTTTC.

This chain links TRBV18 with TRBJ1-1; D might be TRBD1 (5 bases). Per germline, CDR1 KGHSH and CDR2 LQKENI. V was cut by 2 bases and J by 0 bases, with 10 bases left in between. The CDR3 runs to 15 residues. This CDR3 reads CASSPSPGMNTEAFF. CDR3 sequence (DNA): TGTGCCAGCTCACCAAGTCCAGGGATGAACACTGAAGCTTTCTTT.

This clonotype was counted many times. The V and J genes are TRBV12-3 or TRBV12-4 and TRBJ2-5, with a weak D call TRBD1 (5 bases). The CDR3 length is 13 residues. V was cut by 3 bases and J by 5 bases, with 10 bases left in between. The CDR3 DNA is TGTGCCAGCAGTTTTGGGGCCCTGGAGACCCAGTACTTC. Amino acids: CASSFGALETQYF.

J is TRBJ2-3 and V is TRBV7-9; D gene ambiguous. Trimming pared 4 bases from V and 2 bases from J, leaving 10 bases between. Germline V gives CDR1 SEHNR, CDR2 FQNEAQ (reference sequence). This CDR3 is 14 amino acids long. Here the CDR3 reads CASSSDGYTDTQYF. The CDR3, as DNA: TGTGCCAGCAGCTCCGACGGCTACACAGATACGCAGTATTTT.

J is TRBJ2-7 and V is TRBV2; D is perhaps TRBD1 or TRBD2 (6 bases each). V lost 6 bases, J lost 2 bases, and 14 bases lay in between. CDR1 is SNHLY, CDR2 FYNNEI, per germline. CDR3 length: 14 amino acids. This chain's CDR3 is CASRRDTRTYEQYF. CDR3 sequence (DNA): TGTGCCAGCAGGCGGGACACCCGGACCTACGAGCAGTACTTC.

This clonotype was recorded many times. J is TRBJ1-6 and V is TRBV6-1, with 7 bases that match TRBD1. CDR1 and CDR2 from the germline V gene are MNHNS and SASEGT. The CDR3 extends over 13 amino acids. The trim removed 5 bases at V and 9 bases at J, leaving 4 bases unmatched. CDR3 sequence: CASSRGPGSPLHF. The CDR3, as DNA: TGTGCCAGCAGTAGGGGGCCGGGTTCACCCCTCCACTTT.

This clonotype came up a few times. The chain joins TRBV9 to TRBJ1-6; D unclear. CDR1 SGDLS and CDR2 YYNGEE come from the germline V gene. V was clipped by 0 bases and J by 1 base, with 5 bases between them. The CDR3 spans 15 residues. The CDR3 sequence: CASSVGQSYNSPLHF. For the CDR3, the DNA is TGTGCCAGCAGCGTAGGTCAGTCCTATAATTCACCCCTCCACTTT.

V gene TRBV11-2 combines with J gene TRBJ2-5; 9 nucleotides agree with TRBD2. This CDR3 comprises 18 residues. The germline V gene encodes CDR1 SGHAT and CDR2 FQNNGV. With V trimmed by 1 base and J by 4 bases, 13 bases remained unmatched. The CDR3 sequence is CASSLGQREAEAGETQYF. Here the CDR3 DNA reads TGTGCCAGCAGCTTAGGCCAGCGGGAGGCCGAGGCGGGAGAGACCCAGTACTTC. Together with reference TRBV11-2 and TRBJ2-5, the CDR3 gives the full variable domain: EAGVAQSPRYKIIEKRQSVAFWCNPISGHATLYWYQQILGQGPKLLIQFQNNGVVDDSQLPKDRFSAERLKGVDSTLKIQPAKLEDSAVYLCASSLGQREAEAGETQYFGPGTRLLVL.

The chain links TRBV7-9 to TRBJ2-3; the D gene is possibly TRBD2 (6 bases). The germline V and J ends were trimmed by 1 base and 5 bases, with 19 bases remaining between them. CDR1 and CDR2 (germline): SEHNR, FQNEAQ (reference sequence). This CDR3 comprises 17 residues. The CDR3 nucleotides read TGTGCCAGCAGCTTAGGGTCATCGGGAGACGTCGGAGATACGCAGTATTTT. Its translation: CASSLGSSGDVGDTQYF.